These 19 T cell receptor beta chains came from one sample sequenced in a study of blood T cell repertoires in COVID-19. Clones were sequenced by immunoSEQ multiplex PCR, and TCRdb holds only the in-frame ones, with some missing. In the table there are some 45,000 clones, around 85% of which are singletons. What was sequenced was peripheral blood. The receptors shown here come from a human donor in a cohort sampled during active COVID-19.

The V call is TRBV3-1 (or the pseudogene TRBV3-2), the J call TRBJ1-1, with D possibly TRBD1 on 6 matching bases. CDR3 length equals 17 residues. V lost 4 bases, J lost 5 bases, and 23 bases lay in between. The germline V gene has CDR1 LGHDT and CDR2 YNNKEL (reference sequence). CDR3 in amino acids: CASSRASTRGSRTEAFF. The CDR3, as DNA: TGTGCCAGCAGCCGCGCCAGTACAAGGGGGAGTAGAACTGAAGCTTTCTTT.

This sequence joins TRBV6-2 or TRBV6-3 and TRBJ1-1; D gene ambiguous. The CDR3 has 14 amino acids. V was cut by 2 bases and J by 6 bases, with 13 bases left in between. Germline V gene sequence: CDR1 MNHEY, CDR2 SVGEGT. In DNA form, the CDR3 reads TGTGCCAGCAGTTACGCCAGCGGGGTCGCTGAAGCTTTCTTT. It encodes CASSYASGVAEAFF.

The chain links TRBV7-3 to TRBJ2-1, with 14 bases lining up with TRBD2. Per the germline V gene, CDR1 is SGHTA and CDR2 is FQGTGA. This CDR3 comprises 16 residues. With 5 bases clipped from V and 9 bases from J, the junction kept 9 bases outside the gene matches. The CDR3 sequence is CASSPRTSGGPSEQFF. The CDR3, as DNA: TGTGCCAGCAGCCCGCGGACTAGCGGGGGGCCAAGTGAGCAGTTCTTC.

V and J are TRBV3-1 (or the pseudogene TRBV3-2) and TRBJ2-1, with a tentative D call TRBD2 (7 bases). This CDR3 contains 16 residues. Trimming stripped 0 bases from V and 4 bases from J, with 13 bases between. The germline V gene has CDR1 LGHDT and CDR2 YNNKEL (reference sequence). DNA of the CDR3: TGTGCCAGCAGCCAAGATGGCGGGGGCCCTTACAATGAGCAGTTCTTC. Amino acid sequence: CASSQDGGGPYNEQFF.

The rearrangement links TRBV7-9 to TRBJ2-7; TRBD1 agrees at 8 bases. Germline V CDR1 and CDR2: SEHNR, FQNEAQ (reference sequence). The CDR3 runs 15 residues. With 5 bases clipped from V and 1 base from J, the junction kept 7 bases outside the gene matches. The CDR3 loop reads CASSTRTGRSYEQYF. Written as DNA, the CDR3 is TGTGCCAGCAGCACGAGGACAGGGAGGTCCTACGAGCAGTACTTC.

The rearrangement joins TRBV5-1 to TRBJ1-1, with 7 bases lining up with TRBD1. V lost 2 bases, J lost 4 bases, and 8 bases stayed unmatched. CDR3 length: 15 residues. Germline V CDR1 and CDR2: SGHRS, YFSETQ. The CDR3: CASSLQGSSGTEAFF. CDR3 sequence (DNA): TGCGCCAGCAGCTTACAGGGGAGTTCGGGCACTGAAGCTTTCTTT.

The rearrangement links TRBV27 to TRBJ2-1; 16 positions match TRBD2. The germline gives CDR1 MNHEY, CDR2 SMNVEV (reference sequence). The CDR3 consists of 19 residues. V lost 6 bases to trimming and J lost 5 bases; unmatched junction nucleotides: 13. In DNA, the CDR3 is TGTGCCAGCAGCCCGGGACTAGCGGGGGGGCCGAGTACCCACAATGAGCAGTTCTTC. Protein product: CASSPGLAGGPSTHNEQFF.

The DNA for the CDR3 is TGTGCCAGCAGTCTGTTATTTAAGGGGGGCACAGATACGCAGTATTTT. This gives the protein CASSLLFKGGTDTQYF. This sequence joins TRBV28 and TRBJ2-3; possibly TRBD1 for D (6 bases). CDR1 is MDHEN, CDR2 SYDVKM, per germline. V lost 5 bases, J lost 1 base, and 16 bases lay in between. CDR3 size: 16 residues.

The chain employs TRBV6-6 and TRBJ2-7, with 7 nucleotides matching TRBD2. The germline V gene has CDR1 MNHNY and CDR2 SVGAGI (reference sequence). The ends lost 6 bases at V and 3 bases at J; junction bases unmatched: 5. The CDR3 is made up of 13 amino acids. CDR3 DNA: TGTGCCAGCAGGACAGCGGGGAGCTACGAGCAGTACTTC. Translating gives CASRTAGSYEQYF.

V gene TRBV7-9 combines with J gene TRBJ1-4; D gene ambiguous. The CDR3 loop spans 16 amino acids. With 5 bases removed from V and 1 base from J, the gap between germline ends came to 14 bases. In germline, CDR1 is SEHNR, CDR2 FQNEAQ (reference sequence). The CDR3 spells CASSHIRVLTNEKLFF. The CDR3 DNA is TGTGCCAGCAGCCACATCCGGGTGTTAACTAATGAAAAACTGTTTTTT. Supplemented by reference TRBV7-9 and TRBJ1-4, the full variable domain reads DTGVSQNPRHKITKRGQNVTFRCDPISEHNRLYWYRQTLGQGPEFLTYFQNEAQLEKSRLLSDRFSAERPKGSFSTLEIQRTEQGDSAMYLCASSHIRVLTNEKLFFGSGTQLSVL.

This sequence joins TRBV29-1 and TRBJ2-1; the D is unclear. This CDR3 is built from 16 residues. CDR1 is SQVTM, CDR2 ANQGSEA, per germline. Trimming left V 0 bases short and J 0 bases short, with 12 bases between. CDR3: CSVEEWQVNSYNEQFF. CDR3 bases: TGCAGCGTTGAAGAGTGGCAGGTTAACTCCTACAATGAGCAGTTCTTC.

The rearrangement uses TRBV7-9 and TRBJ2-4; D may be TRBD2 (7 bases). V was shortened by 8 bases and J by 1 base, with 12 bases between the two germline ends. The CDR3 is 14 amino acids. The germline V gene encodes CDR1 SEHNR and CDR2 FQNEAQ (reference sequence). For the CDR3, the DNA is TGTGCCAGCGCGGGGGACATGGCCAAAAACATTCAGTACTTC. This encodes CASAGDMAKNIQYF.

V usage is TRBV9 and J usage is TRBJ2-2; 7 positions match TRBD1. The CDR3 consists of 16 residues. V lost 4 bases to trimming and J lost 1 base; unmatched junction nucleotides: 7. Germline V gives CDR1 SGDLS, CDR2 YYNGEE. CDR3 DNA: TGTGCCAGCAGCCCTCCGGGACAGCTGAACACCGGGGAGCTGTTTTTT. It yields the protein CASSPPGQLNTGELFF.

The chain combines TRBV4-1 with TRBJ1-5; D is unresolved. This CDR3 is built from 13 residues. V dropped 6 bases and J dropped 2 bases, with 8 bases sitting between them. CDR1 is MGHRA, CDR2 YSYEKL, per germline. CDR3 DNA sequence: TGCGCCAGCAGTCCACAAGGCAATCAGCCCCAGCATTTT. This codes for CASSPQGNQPQHF.

J is TRBJ1-5 and V is TRBV12-3 or TRBV12-4; perhaps TRBD1 as D (6 bases). The CDR3 is made up of 12 amino acids. Between the trimmed V and J ends, which lost 5 bases and 9 bases, there was a span of 11 bases. The CDR3 DNA follows: TGTGCCAGCAGTCTACTACAGGGGCCCCAGCATTTT. The encoded protein is CASSLLQGPQHF.

This clone was recorded once. This chain joins TRBV5-1 and TRBJ2-3, with D perhaps TRBD1 (6 bases). Germline V gene lookup returns CDR1 SGHRS and CDR2 YFSETQ. V lost 1 base, J lost 4 bases, and 10 bases lay in between. The CDR3 has 14 amino acids. As DNA, the CDR3 is TGCGCCAGCAGCTTGAGGTCAGGGGCAGATACGCAGTATTTT. Translating gives CASSLRSGADTQYF.

The CDR3 region has the DNA TGTGCTAGTGCCTCGACCGGGTCCTACAATGAGCAGTTCTTC. Translation: CASASTGSYNEQFF. The genes are TRBV12-5 and TRBJ2-1; D remains unclear. The CDR3 extends over 14 amino acids. CDR1 is LGHNT, CDR2 FRNRAP, per germline. V lost 7 bases to trimming and J lost 1 base, with 11 bases between them. Supplemented by reference TRBV12-5 and TRBJ2-1, the full variable domain reads DARVTQTPRHKVTEMGQEVTMRCQPILGHNTVFWYRQTMMQGLELLAYFRNRAPLDDSGMPKDRFSAEMPDATLATLKIQPSEPRDSAVYFCASASTGSYNEQFFGPGTRLTVL.

The chain couples TRBV7-2 to TRBJ2-1; TRBD2 aligns across 10 bases. V lost 2 bases, J lost 2 bases, and 0 bases stayed unmatched. Germline lookup yields CDR1 SGHTA and CDR2 FQGNSA. The CDR3 contains 15 residues. CDR3 residues: CASSLLAGAYNEQFF. Written as DNA, the CDR3 is TGTGCCAGCAGCTTACTAGCGGGGGCCTACAATGAGCAGTTCTTC.

This chain connects TRBV2 to TRBJ1-3, with 9 bases that match TRBD1. Germline V lookup: CDR1 SNHLY, CDR2 FYNNEI. Germline trimming cut 8 bases from V and 3 bases from J; bases unmatched to any gene: 5. CDR3 size: 14 residues. CDR3 amino acids: CASGGQGYGNTIYF. In DNA form, the CDR3 reads TGTGCCAGCGGGGGACAGGGTTATGGAAACACCATATATTTT.